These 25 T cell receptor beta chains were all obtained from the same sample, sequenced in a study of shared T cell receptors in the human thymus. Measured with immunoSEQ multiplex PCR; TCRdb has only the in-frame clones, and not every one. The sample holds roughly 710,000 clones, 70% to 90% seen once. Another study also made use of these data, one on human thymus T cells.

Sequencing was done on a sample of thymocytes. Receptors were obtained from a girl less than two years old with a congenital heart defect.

The CDR3 coding sequence is TGTGCCAGCAGCCCAAGAACGACAGGGTTTTGGTTTGGTGAGCAGTTCTTC. Translated, it gives CASSPRTTGFWFGEQFF. V gene TRBV7-6 combines with J gene TRBJ2-1; 7 bases line up with TRBD1. The CDR3 has 17 amino acids. Germline V gene lookup returns CDR1 SGHVS and CDR2 FNYEAQ. With V trimmed by 5 bases and J by 9 bases, 19 bases remained unmatched.

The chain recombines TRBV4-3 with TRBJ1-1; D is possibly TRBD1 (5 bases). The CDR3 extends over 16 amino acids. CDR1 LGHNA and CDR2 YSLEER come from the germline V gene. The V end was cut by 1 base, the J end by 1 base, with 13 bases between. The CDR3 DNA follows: TGCGCCAGCAGCCAAGGTCCCCCCGACAGGAACACTGAAGCTTTCTTT. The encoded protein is CASSQGPPDRNTEAFF.

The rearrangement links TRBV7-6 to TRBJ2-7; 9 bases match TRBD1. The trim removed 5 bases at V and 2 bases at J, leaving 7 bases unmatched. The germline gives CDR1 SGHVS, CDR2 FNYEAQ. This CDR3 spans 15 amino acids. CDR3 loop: CASSPPGTGTYEQYF. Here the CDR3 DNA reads TGTGCCAGCAGCCCGCCCGGGACAGGGACCTACGAGCAGTACTTC.

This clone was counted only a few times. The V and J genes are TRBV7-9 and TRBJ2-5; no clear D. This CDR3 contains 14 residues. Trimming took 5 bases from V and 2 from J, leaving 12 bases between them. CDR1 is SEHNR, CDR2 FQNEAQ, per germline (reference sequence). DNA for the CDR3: TGTGCCAGCAGCGGAGAGGCTGCTCAAGAGACCCAGTACTTC. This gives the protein CASSGEAAQETQYF.

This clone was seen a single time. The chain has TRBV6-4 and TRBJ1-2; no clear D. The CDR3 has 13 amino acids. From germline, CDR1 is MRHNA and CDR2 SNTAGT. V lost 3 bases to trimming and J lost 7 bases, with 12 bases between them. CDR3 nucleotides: TGTGCCAGCAGTGAAAACAGCAAGACTGGCTACACCTTC. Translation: CASSENSKTGYTF.

CDR3 sequence: CASSTRTGGEGGYTF. For the CDR3, the DNA is TGTGCCAGCAGCACAAGGACAGGGGGAGAAGGAGGCTACACCTTC. The chain combines TRBV21-1 with TRBJ1-2; the table's TRBD1 call for D was not verified on the DNA. TRBV21-1 is designated a pseudogene. The CDR3 covers 15 residues.

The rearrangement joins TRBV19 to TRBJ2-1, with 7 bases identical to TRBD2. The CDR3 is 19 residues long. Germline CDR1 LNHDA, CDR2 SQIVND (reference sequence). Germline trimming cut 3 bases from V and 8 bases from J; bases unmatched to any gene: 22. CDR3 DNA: TGTGCCAGTAGTATGAGTCTGGAGGGTGGGGGGGTCAGCAGCGATGAGCAGTTCTTC. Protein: CASSMSLEGGGVSSDEQFF.

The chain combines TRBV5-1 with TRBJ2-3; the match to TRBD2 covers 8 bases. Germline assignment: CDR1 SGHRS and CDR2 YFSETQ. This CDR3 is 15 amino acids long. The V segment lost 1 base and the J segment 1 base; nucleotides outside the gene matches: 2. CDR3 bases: TGCGCCAGCAGCTTGTGGGGACTAGGCACAGATACGCAGTATTTT. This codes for CASSLWGLGTDTQYF.

The DNA of the CDR3 is TGTGCCAGCAGCTTAGGGGGGACAGGCAGCAATCAGCCCCAGCATTTT. It is translated as CASSLGGTGSNQPQHF. The chain is built from TRBV7-9 and TRBJ1-5; TRBD1 agrees at 8 bases. Per germline, CDR1 SEHNR and CDR2 FQNEAQ (reference sequence). The ends lost 1 base at V and 1 base at J; junction bases unmatched: 3. The CDR3 runs 16 residues. Variable domain in full (rest from reference TRBV7-9 and TRBJ1-5): DTGVSQNPRHKITKRGQNVTFRCDPISEHNRLYWYRQTLGQGPEFLTYFQNEAQLEKSRLLSDRFSAERPKGSFSTLEIQRTEQGDSAMYLCASSLGGTGSNQPQHFGDGTRLSIL.

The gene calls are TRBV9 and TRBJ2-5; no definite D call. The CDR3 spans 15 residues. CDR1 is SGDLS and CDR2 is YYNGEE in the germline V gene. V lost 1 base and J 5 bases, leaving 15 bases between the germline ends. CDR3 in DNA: TGTGCCAGCAGCGTACGCAGTCTCCCGGAGGAGACCCAGTACTTC. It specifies CASSVRSLPEETQYF.

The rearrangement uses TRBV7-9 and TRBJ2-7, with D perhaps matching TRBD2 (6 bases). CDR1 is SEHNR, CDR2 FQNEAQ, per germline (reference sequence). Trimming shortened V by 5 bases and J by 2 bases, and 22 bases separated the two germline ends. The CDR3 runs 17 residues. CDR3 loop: CASSPPPDGTLTYEQYF. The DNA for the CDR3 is TGTGCCAGCAGCCCACCGCCAGACGGGACTCTAACCTACGAGCAGTACTTC.

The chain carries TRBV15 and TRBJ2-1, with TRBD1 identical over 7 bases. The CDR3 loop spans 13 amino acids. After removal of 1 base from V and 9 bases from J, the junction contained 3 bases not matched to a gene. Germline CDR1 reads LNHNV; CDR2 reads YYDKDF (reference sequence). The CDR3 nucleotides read TGTGCCACCAGCAGAGCCCCAGGGGGTGAGCAGTTCTTC. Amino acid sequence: CATSRAPGGEQFF.

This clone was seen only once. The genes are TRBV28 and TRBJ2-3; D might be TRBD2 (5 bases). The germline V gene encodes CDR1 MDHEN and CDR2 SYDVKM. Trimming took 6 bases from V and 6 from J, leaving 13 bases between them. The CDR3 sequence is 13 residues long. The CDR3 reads CASSELVTDTQYF. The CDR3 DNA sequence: TGTGCCAGCAGCGAACTAGTTACGGATACGCAGTATTTT. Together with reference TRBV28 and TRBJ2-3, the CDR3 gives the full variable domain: DVKVTQSSRYLVKRTGEKVFLECVQDMDHENMFWYRQDPGLGLRLIYFSYDVKMKEKGDIPEGYSVSREKKERFSLILESASTNQTSMYLCASSELVTDTQYFGPGTRLTVL.

The CDR3 loop reads CASSRRSGDQETQYF. CDR3 DNA sequence: TGTGCCAGTAGTCGACGGAGCGGGGACCAAGAGACCCAGTACTTC. The chain recombines TRBV19 with TRBJ2-5; TRBD2 agrees at 7 bases. V lost 5 bases, J lost 0 bases, and 6 bases stayed unmatched. Per the germline V gene, CDR1 is LNHDA and CDR2 is SQIVND (reference sequence). The CDR3 totals 15 residues.

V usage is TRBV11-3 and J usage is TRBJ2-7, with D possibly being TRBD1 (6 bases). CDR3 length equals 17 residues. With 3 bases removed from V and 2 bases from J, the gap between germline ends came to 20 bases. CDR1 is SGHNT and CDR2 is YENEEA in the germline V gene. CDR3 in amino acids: CASSFRDNSRGPYEQYF. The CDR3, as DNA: TGTGCCAGCAGCTTCCGGGACAACTCTCGCGGCCCCTACGAGCAGTACTTC.

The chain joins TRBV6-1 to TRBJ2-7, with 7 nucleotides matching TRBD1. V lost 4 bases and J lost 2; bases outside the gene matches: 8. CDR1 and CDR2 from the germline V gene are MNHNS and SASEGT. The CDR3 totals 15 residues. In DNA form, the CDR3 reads TGTGCCAGCAGTGTTTGGAGACAGGGCCCCTACGAGCAGTACTTC. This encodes CASSVWRQGPYEQYF.

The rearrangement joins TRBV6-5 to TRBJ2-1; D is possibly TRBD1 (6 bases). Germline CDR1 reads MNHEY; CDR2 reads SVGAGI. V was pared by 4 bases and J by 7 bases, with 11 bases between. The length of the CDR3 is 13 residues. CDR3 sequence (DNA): TGTGCCAGCAGTTGTAACAGGGCTAATGAGCAGTTCTTC. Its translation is CASSCNRANEQFF.

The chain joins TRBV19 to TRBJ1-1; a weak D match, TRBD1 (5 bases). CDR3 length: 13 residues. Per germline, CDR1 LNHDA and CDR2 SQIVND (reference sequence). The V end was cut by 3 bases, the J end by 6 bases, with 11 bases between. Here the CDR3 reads CASSILQGPEAFF. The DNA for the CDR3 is TGTGCCAGTAGTATTCTTCAGGGCCCTGAAGCTTTCTTT.

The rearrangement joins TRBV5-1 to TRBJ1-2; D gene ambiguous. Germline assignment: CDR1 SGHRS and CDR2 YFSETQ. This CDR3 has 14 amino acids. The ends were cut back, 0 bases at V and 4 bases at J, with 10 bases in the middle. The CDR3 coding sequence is TGCGCCAGCAGCTTGGCGGGGTCGGTCTATGGCTACACCTTC. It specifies CASSLAGSVYGYTF.

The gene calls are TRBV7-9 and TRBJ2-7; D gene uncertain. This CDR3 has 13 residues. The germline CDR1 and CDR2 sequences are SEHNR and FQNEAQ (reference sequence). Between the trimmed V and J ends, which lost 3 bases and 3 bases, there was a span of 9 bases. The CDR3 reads CASSFSGSYEQYF. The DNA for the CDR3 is TGTGCCAGCAGCTTTTCAGGCAGCTACGAGCAGTACTTC.

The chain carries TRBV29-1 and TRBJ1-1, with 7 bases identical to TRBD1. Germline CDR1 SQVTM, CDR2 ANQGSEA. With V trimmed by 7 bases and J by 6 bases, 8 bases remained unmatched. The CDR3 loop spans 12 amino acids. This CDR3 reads CSGTRDSPEAFF. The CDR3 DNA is TGCAGCGGGACCCGGGACAGTCCTGAAGCTTTCTTT.

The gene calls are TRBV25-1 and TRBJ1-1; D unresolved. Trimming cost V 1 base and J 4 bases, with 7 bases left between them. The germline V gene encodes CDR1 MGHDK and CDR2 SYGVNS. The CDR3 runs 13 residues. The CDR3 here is CASSESSVTEAFF. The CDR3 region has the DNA TGTGCCAGCAGTGAATCCTCAGTCACTGAAGCTTTCTTT.

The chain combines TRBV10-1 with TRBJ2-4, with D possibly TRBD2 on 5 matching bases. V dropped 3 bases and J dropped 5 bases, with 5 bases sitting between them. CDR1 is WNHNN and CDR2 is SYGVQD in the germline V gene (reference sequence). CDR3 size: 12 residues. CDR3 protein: CASSDGENIQYF. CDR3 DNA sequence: TGCGCCAGCAGTGACGGGGAAAACATTCAGTACTTC.

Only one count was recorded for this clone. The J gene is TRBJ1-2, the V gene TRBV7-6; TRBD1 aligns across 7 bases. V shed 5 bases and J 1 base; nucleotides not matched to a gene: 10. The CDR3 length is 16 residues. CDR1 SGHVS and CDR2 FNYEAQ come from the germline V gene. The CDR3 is CASSTVRQGNNYGYTF. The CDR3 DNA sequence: TGTGCCAGCAGCACAGTTAGACAGGGTAATAACTATGGCTACACCTTC.

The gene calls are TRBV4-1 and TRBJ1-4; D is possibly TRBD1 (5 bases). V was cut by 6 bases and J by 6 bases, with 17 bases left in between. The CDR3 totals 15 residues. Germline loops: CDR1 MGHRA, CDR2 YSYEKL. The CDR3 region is CASSSRAGWDEKLFF. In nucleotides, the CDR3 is TGCGCCAGCAGTTCTAGGGCAGGGTGGGATGAAAAACTGTTTTTT.